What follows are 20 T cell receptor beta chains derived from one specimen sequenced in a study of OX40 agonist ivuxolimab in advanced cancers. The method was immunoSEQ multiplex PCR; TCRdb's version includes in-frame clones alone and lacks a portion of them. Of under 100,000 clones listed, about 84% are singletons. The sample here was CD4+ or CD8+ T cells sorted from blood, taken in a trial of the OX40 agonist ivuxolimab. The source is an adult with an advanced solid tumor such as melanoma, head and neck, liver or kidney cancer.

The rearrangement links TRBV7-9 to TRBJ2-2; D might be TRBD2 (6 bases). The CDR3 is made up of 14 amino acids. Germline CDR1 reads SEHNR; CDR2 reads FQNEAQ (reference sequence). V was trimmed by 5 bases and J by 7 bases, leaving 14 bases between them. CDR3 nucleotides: TGTGCCAGCAGCACGCATGGGGGAGGCGGGGAGCTGTTTTTT. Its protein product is CASSTHGGGGELFF.

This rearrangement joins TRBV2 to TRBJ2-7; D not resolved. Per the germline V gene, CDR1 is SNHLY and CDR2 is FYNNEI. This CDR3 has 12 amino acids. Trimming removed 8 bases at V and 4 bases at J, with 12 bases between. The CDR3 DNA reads TGTGCCAGCGGGCTGATTAATTACGAGCAGTACTTC. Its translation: CASGLINYEQYF. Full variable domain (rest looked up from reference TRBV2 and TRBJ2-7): EPEVTQTPSHQVTQMGQEVILRCVPISNHLYFYWYRQILGQKVEFLVSFYNNEISEKSEIFDDQFSVERPDGSNFTLKIRSTKLEDSAMYFCASGLINYEQYFGPGTRLTVT.

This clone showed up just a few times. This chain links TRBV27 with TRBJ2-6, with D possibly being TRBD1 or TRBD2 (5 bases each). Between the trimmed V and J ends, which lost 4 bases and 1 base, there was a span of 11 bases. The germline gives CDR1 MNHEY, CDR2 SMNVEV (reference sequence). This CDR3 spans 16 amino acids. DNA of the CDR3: TGTGCCAGCAGTTCGGGACGCTTATCTGGGGCCAACGTCCTGACTTTC. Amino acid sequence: CASSSGRLSGANVLTF.

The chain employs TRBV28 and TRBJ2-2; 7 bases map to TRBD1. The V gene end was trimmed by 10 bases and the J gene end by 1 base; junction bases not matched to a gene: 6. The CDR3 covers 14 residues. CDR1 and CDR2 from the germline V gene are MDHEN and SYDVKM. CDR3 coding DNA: TGTGCCACCAGCAGGGGGTGGAACACCGGGGAGCTGTTTTTT. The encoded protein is CATSRGWNTGELFF.

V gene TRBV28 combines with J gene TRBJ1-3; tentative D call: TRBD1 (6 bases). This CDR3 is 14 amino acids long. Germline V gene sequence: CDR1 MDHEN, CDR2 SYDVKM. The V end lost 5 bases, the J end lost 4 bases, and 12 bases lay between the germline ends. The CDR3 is CASSRQGKGNTIYF. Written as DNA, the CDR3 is TGTGCCAGCAGTCGGCAGGGGAAGGGAAACACCATATATTTT.

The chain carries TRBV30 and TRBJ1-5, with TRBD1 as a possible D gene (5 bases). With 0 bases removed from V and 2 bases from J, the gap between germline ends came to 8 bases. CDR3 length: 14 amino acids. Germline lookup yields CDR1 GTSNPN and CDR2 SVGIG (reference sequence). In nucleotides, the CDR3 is TGTGCCTGGAGTGTAACAGGTGGCAATCAGCCCCAGCATTTT. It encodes CAWSVTGGNQPQHF.

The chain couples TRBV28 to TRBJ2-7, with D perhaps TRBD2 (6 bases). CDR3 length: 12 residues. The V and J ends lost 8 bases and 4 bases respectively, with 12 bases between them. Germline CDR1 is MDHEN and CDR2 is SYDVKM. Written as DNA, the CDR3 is TGTGCCAGCGGGACTTCCATTTACGAGCAGTACTTC. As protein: CASGTSIYEQYF.

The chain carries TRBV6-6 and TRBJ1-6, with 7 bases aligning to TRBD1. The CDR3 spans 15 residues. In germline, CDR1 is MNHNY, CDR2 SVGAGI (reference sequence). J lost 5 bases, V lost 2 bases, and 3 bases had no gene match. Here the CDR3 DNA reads TGTGCCAGCAGTTACGGGACAGCTAATAATTCACCCCTCCACTTT. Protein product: CASSYGTANNSPLHF.

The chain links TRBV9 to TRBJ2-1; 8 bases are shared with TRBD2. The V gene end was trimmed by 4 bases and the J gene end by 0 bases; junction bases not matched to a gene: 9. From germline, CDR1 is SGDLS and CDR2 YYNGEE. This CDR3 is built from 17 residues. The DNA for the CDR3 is TGTGCCAGCAGCCCCTCGGGGGGGTCAAGCTCCTACAATGAGCAGTTCTTC. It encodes CASSPSGGSSSYNEQFF.

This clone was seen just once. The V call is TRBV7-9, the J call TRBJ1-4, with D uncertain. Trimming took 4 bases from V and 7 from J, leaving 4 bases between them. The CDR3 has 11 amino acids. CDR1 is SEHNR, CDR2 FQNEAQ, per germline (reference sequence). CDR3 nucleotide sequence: TGTGCCAGCAGCTCCCGTGAAAAACTGTTTTTT. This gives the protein CASSSREKLFF.

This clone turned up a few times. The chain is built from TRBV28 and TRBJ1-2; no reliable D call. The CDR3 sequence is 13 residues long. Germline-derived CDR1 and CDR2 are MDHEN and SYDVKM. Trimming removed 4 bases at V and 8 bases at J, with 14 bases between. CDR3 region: CASSSPLLGGYTF. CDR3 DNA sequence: TGTGCCAGCAGTTCCCCGCTGCTTGGGGGCTACACCTTC.

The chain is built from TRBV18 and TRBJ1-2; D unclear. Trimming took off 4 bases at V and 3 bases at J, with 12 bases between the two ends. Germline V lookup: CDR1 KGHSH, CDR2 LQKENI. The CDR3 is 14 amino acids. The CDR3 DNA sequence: TGTGCCAGCTCACTAAGCGGGCAAGACTATGGCTACACCTTC. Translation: CASSLSGQDYGYTF. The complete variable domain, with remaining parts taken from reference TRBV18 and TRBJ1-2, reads NAGVMQNPRHLVRRRGQEARLRCSPMKGHSHVYWYRQLPEEGLKFMVYLQKENIIDESGMPKERFSAEFPKEGPSILRIQQVVRGDSAAYFCASSLSGQDYGYTFGSGTRLTVV.

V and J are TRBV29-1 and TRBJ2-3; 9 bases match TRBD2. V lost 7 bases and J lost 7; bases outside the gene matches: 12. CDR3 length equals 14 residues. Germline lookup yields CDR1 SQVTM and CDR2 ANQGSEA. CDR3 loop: CSAIPGLADNTQYF. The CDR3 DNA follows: TGCAGCGCCATTCCGGGACTAGCCGACAATACGCAGTATTTT.

The CDR3 region is CASSPRGGSQGEKLFF. DNA of the CDR3: TGTGCCAGCAGCCCTAGAGGGGGTAGCCAGGGAGAAAAACTGTTTTTT. The chain combines TRBV5-4 with TRBJ1-4, with a tentative D call TRBD1 (6 bases). Germline loops: CDR1 SGHNT, CDR2 YYREEE (reference sequence). V was cut by 4 bases and J by 8 bases, with 21 bases left in between. This CDR3 region has 16 residues.

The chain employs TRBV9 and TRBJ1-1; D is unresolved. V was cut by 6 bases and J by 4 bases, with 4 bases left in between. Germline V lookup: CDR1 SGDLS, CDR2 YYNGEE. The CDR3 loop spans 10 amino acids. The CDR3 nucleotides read TGTGCCAGCAAGGCCACTGAAGCTTTCTTT. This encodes CASKATEAFF. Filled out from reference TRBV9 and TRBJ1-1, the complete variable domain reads DSGVTQTPKHLITATGQRVTLRCSPRSGDLSVYWYQQSLDQGLQFLIQYYNGEERAKGNILERFSAQQFPDLHSELNLSSLELGDSALYFCASKATEAFFGQGTRLTVV.

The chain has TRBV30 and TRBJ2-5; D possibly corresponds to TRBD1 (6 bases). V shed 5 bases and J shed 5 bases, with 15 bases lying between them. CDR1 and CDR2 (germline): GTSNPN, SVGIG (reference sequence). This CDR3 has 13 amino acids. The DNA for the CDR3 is TGTGCCTGGGACCGGGACCAGGGGGAGACCCAGTACTTC. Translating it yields CAWDRDQGETQYF.

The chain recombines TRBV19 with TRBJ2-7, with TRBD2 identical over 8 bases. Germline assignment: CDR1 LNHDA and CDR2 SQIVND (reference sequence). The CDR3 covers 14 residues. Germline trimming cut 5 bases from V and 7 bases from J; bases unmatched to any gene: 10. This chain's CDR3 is CASSSLAGSMEQYF. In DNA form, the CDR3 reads TGTGCCAGTAGTTCCTTAGCGGGATCTATGGAGCAGTACTTC.

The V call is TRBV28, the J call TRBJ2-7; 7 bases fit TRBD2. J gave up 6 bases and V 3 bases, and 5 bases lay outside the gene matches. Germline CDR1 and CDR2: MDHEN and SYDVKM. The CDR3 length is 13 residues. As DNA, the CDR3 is TGTGCCAGCAGTTTTCCGGCGGGGGTCGAGCAGTACTTC. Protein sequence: CASSFPAGVEQYF.

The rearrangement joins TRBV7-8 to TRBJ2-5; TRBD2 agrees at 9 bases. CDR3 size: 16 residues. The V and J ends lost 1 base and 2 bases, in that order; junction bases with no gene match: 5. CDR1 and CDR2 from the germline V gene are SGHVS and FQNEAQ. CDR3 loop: CASSLGGLAGQETQYF. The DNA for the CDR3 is TGTGCCAGCAGCTTAGGTGGGCTAGCGGGGCAAGAGACCCAGTACTTC.

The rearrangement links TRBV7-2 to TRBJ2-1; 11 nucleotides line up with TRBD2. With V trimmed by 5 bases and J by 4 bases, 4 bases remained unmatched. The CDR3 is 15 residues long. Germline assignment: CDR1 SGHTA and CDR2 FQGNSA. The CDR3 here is CASSAGTSGYNEQFF. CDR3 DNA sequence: TGTGCCAGCAGCGCCGGGACTAGCGGTTACAATGAGCAGTTCTTC.